Presented here are 4 T cell receptor beta chains from one specimen sequenced in a study of T cell responses to AZD1222 COVID-19 vaccine. Assay: immunoSEQ multiplex PCR; the TCRdb copy retains only in-frame clones and omits some. The table includes 100,000 to 150,000 clones, 85% to 95% detected once. The sequencing used peripheral blood, collected on day 0 of AZD1222 vaccination. The receptor set was obtained from an adult in good health.

The gene calls are TRBV5-1 and TRBJ1-1; D gene unclear. In germline, CDR1 is SGHRS, CDR2 YFSETQ. Trimming shortened V by 1 base and J by 11 bases, and 21 bases separated the two germline ends. This CDR3 has 15 amino acids. The CDR3 coding sequence is TGCGCCAGCAGCTTGTTCCCGGGTATCGGTCATGGGGCTTTCTTT. Its translation: CASSLFPGIGHGAFF. Combining the CDR3 with reference TRBV5-1 and TRBJ1-1 gives the whole variable domain KAGVTQTPRYLIKTRGQQVTLSCSPISGHRSVSWYQQTPGQGLQFLFEYFSETQRNKGNFPGRFSGRQFSNSRSEMNVSTLELGDSALYLCASSLFPGIGHGAFFGQGTRLTVV.

This clone showed up just once. This CDR3 is CASSTAGADVLDEQYF. CDR3 DNA sequence: TGTGCCAGCAGCACCGCCGGGGCCGACGTTTTAGACGAGCAGTACTTC. The chain links TRBV28 to TRBJ2-7; D assignment may be TRBD1 or TRBD2 (5 bases each). The CDR3 is 16 residues long. CDR1 is MDHEN and CDR2 is SYDVKM in the germline V gene. Trimming took off 6 bases at V and 5 bases at J, with 23 bases between the two ends.

The chain is built from TRBV6-2 or TRBV6-3 and TRBJ2-1; D uncertain. The CDR3 contains 17 residues. Between the trimmed V and J ends, which lost 1 base and 0 bases, there was a span of 13 bases. Germline V gives CDR1 MNHEY, CDR2 SVGEGT. The DNA for the CDR3 is TGTGCCAGCAGTTACTTTGGACCGTGGAGCTCCTACAATGAGCAGTTCTTC. Translating gives CASSYFGPWSSYNEQFF.

V and J are TRBV6-2 or TRBV6-3 and TRBJ1-2; no definite D call. Germline V gene sequence: CDR1 MNHEY, CDR2 SVGEGT. The CDR3 is 13 amino acids. The V end lost 5 bases, the J end lost 2 bases, and 9 bases lay between the germline ends. The CDR3 reads CASSTGWNYGYTF. In nucleotides, the CDR3 is TGTGCCAGCAGTACCGGTTGGAACTATGGCTACACCTTC.